These 18 T cell receptor beta chains originate from one sample sequenced in a study of blood T cell repertoires in COVID-19 (dated by TCRdb to the early 2020s). The library was generated by the immunoSEQ multiplex PCR assay. In its TCRdb copy, this immuneACCESS table keeps in-frame sequences only and misses some clones. Where compared with another copy, unresolved V genes explain less than half of these, and the others have no known cause. A total of over 70,000 clones appear in this sample, 70% to 80% of them only once. The ten largest account for under 50% of the sample. The sequenced material came from peripheral blood. All receptors come from a human donor in a cohort sampled during active COVID-19.

J is TRBJ2-3 and V is TRBV7-2, with D possibly being TRBD2 (5 bases). Germline V gene lookup returns CDR1 SGHTA and CDR2 FQGNSA. The CDR3 consists of 10 residues. Trimming took 8 bases from V and 9 from J, leaving 9 bases between them. CDR3 amino acids: CASPTGTQYF. Here the CDR3 DNA reads TGTGCCAGCCCCACGGGGACGCAGTATTTT.

The chain links TRBV4-1 to TRBJ2-7; TRBD2 aligns across 14 bases. With V trimmed by 4 bases and J by 6 bases, 11 bases remained unmatched. This CDR3 contains 17 residues. Germline V gives CDR1 MGHRA, CDR2 YSYEKL. The CDR3: CASSRSTSGRAVGEQYF. CDR3 coding DNA: TGCGCCAGCAGCCGCTCGACTAGCGGGAGGGCCGTCGGCGAGCAGTACTTC.

The chain combines TRBV5-4 with TRBJ1-3; D may be TRBD1 (5 bases). Trimming left V 1 base short and J 1 base short, with 6 bases between. CDR3 size: 14 residues. Looked up from germline, CDR1 is SGHNT and CDR2 is YYREEE (reference sequence). CDR3 coding DNA: TGTGCCAGCAGCTTGCAGGGTTCTGGAAACACCATATATTTT. It translates to CASSLQGSGNTIYF.

In regard to this clone: At one of its ends the junction is not consistent with the germline gene, which may arise from a read error. This chain joins TRBV11-2 and TRBJ2-7, with 9 bases aligning to TRBD2. Germline V CDR1 and CDR2: SGHAT, FQNNGV. The CDR3 is 13 residues long. CDR3 sequence reads: CASNLAGVYEQYF. The CDR3 region has the DNA TGTGCCAGCAACTTAGCGGGAGTCTACGAGCAGTACTTC.

V and J are TRBV7-3 and TRBJ2-1, with 7 bases that match TRBD2. Per germline, CDR1 SGHTA and CDR2 FQGTGA. CDR3 length equals 12 residues. J gave up 8 bases and V 5 bases, and 3 bases lay outside the gene matches. CDR3 DNA: TGTGCCAGCAGCGTAGCGGGCTATGAGCAGTTCTTC. Protein sequence: CASSVAGYEQFF.

The CDR3 reads CASSSRGRYEVPYEQYF. The CDR3 DNA reads as TGTGCCAGCAGCTCCCGGGGTAGGTATGAGGTTCCCTACGAGCAGTACTTC. This chain joins TRBV9 and TRBJ2-7, with D maybe TRBD2 (5 bases). Trimming pared 4 bases from V and 2 bases from J, leaving 22 bases between. CDR3 length: 17 residues. CDR1 and CDR2 (germline): SGDLS, YYNGEE.

The rearrangement joins TRBV9 to TRBJ2-3; TRBD2 agrees at 12 bases. CDR1 and CDR2 from the germline V gene are SGDLS and YYNGEE. CDR3 size: 16 residues. Unmatched junction bases numbered 7, after V lost 4 bases and J lost 4 bases. CDR3 DNA: TGTGCCAGCAGCCCCCGACTAGCGGGAGCAGCAGATACGCAGTATTTT. Encoded protein: CASSPRLAGAADTQYF.

This chain connects TRBV11-3 to TRBJ2-1, with 7 bases that match TRBD1. The CDR3 is made up of 13 amino acids. Per the germline V gene, CDR1 is SGHNT and CDR2 is YENEEA. Trimming at V came to 5 bases and at J to 4 bases, leaving 2 bases not matched to a gene. CDR3 in DNA: TGTGCCAGCAGCCTGGGACAGTACAATGAGCAGTTCTTC. It specifies CASSLGQYNEQFF.

This sequence joins TRBV6-5 and TRBJ2-5; 8 positions match TRBD2. There are 15 residues in the CDR3. V lost 8 bases and J lost 5; bases outside the gene matches: 13. Germline V gene data show CDR1 as MNHEY and CDR2 as SVGAGI. The CDR3, as DNA: TGTGCCAGCTCTATACGTTCGGGAGGGCGTGAGACCCAGTACTTC. Translating it yields CASSIRSGGRETQYF.

The V and J genes are TRBV6-6 and TRBJ2-3; TRBD2 matches at 7 bases. Germline V gene data show CDR1 as MNHNY and CDR2 as SVGAGI (reference sequence). This CDR3 region has 16 residues. V shed 5 bases, J shed 2 bases, and the junction held 10 bases outside the gene matches. CDR3 sequence reads: CASSLVGERDTDTQYF. The DNA of the CDR3 is TGTGCCAGCAGTCTAGTGGGGGAGCGGGACACAGATACGCAGTATTTT.

The chain links TRBV10-2 to TRBJ2-3; 9 positions match TRBD2. The V segment lost 6 bases and the J segment 5 bases; nucleotides outside the gene matches: 6. This CDR3 has 14 amino acids. Per the germline V gene, CDR1 is WSHSY and CDR2 is SAAADI. CDR3 loop: CASSLSGRGDTQYF. CDR3 in DNA: TGCGCCAGCAGCCTTAGCGGGAGAGGAGATACGCAGTATTTT.

V and J are TRBV9 and TRBJ2-3; 12 nucleotides agree with TRBD2. The CDR3 runs 15 residues. Unmatched junction bases numbered 5, after V lost 4 bases and J lost 5 bases. CDR1 and CDR2 from the germline V gene are SGDLS and YYNGEE. The CDR3 protein is CASSTAGLAGDTQYF. In nucleotides, the CDR3 is TGTGCCAGCAGCACCGCGGGACTAGCGGGAGATACGCAGTATTTT.

The chain couples TRBV7-9 to TRBJ2-2; 9 bases line up with TRBD1. V lost 5 bases to trimming and J lost 4 bases; unmatched junction nucleotides: 2. Germline V gene data show CDR1 as SEHNR and CDR2 as FQNEAQ (reference sequence). This CDR3 contains 14 residues. The CDR3 reads CASSRDRVTGELFF. The CDR3, as DNA: TGTGCCAGCAGCCGGGACAGGGTCACCGGGGAGCTGTTTTTT.

The CDR3 DNA sequence: TGTGCCAGCAGCCGAGGTGGATTGGATGAAAAACTGTTTTTT. Protein product: CASSRGGLDEKLFF. The J gene is TRBJ1-4, the V gene TRBV4-2; unclear D gene. The CDR3 covers 14 residues. Germline CDR1 LGHNA, CDR2 YNFKEQ. V was cut by 4 bases and J by 6 bases, with 12 bases left in between.

This clone has just a few counts. The rearrangement links TRBV10-3 to TRBJ1-1, with 8 bases that match TRBD1. Germline CDR1 is ENHRY and CDR2 is SYGVKD. J lost 5 bases, V lost 5 bases, and 7 bases had no gene match. This CDR3 is built from 14 residues. The CDR3 reads CAISIQGVGTEAFF. The CDR3 nucleotides are TGTGCCATCAGTATACAGGGGGTCGGAACTGAAGCTTTCTTT.

This clone occurred many times. This chain connects TRBV6-6 to TRBJ1-6; a weak D match, TRBD1 (5 bases). CDR1 and CDR2 from the germline V gene are MNHNY and SVGAGI (reference sequence). CDR3 length equals 15 residues. With 7 bases removed from V and 1 base from J, the gap between germline ends came to 11 bases. CDR3 region: CASMRDASYNSPLHF. The CDR3 DNA follows: TGTGCCAGCATGCGGGACGCATCCTATAATTCACCCCTCCACTTT.

V and J are TRBV11-2 and TRBJ2-7; 7 bases line up with TRBD2. V dropped 5 bases and J dropped 7; count of bases not matched to a gene: 14. The CDR3 extends over 15 amino acids. CDR1 SGHAT and CDR2 FQNNGV come from the germline V gene. In DNA form, the CDR3 reads TGTGCCAGCAGCCCGGAAGCTAGCGGCCTTGGGGAGCAGTACTTC. The encoded protein is CASSPEASGLGEQYF. Supplemented by reference TRBV11-2 and TRBJ2-7, the full variable domain reads EAGVAQSPRYKIIEKRQSVAFWCNPISGHATLYWYQQILGQGPKLLIQFQNNGVVDDSQLPKDRFSAERLKGVDSTLKIQPAKLEDSAVYLCASSPEASGLGEQYFGPGTRLTVT.

This clone turned up a few times. The gene calls are TRBV3-1 (or the pseudogene TRBV3-2) and TRBJ1-5; unclear D gene. The CDR3 is 13 amino acids. Germline CDR1 LGHDT, CDR2 YNNKEL (reference sequence). Trimming left V 0 bases short and J 7 bases short, with 7 bases between. CDR3 in DNA: TGTGCCAGCAGCCAAGAACCGGGACAGCCCCAGCATTTT. Encoded protein: CASSQEPGQPQHF.